This TCR beta chain is drawn from a study of beta chain features in type 1 diabetes. The CDR3 sequence is 12 residues long. Germline V gives CDR1 SGDLS, CDR2 YYNGEE. The V gene lost 0 bases and the J gene lost 5 bases, with 4 bases spanning the gap. As every portion of the isolated RNA was reverse transcribed, the sequencing read expressed TCRB transcripts. Sequencing used immunoSEQ multiplex PCR; TCRdb keeps in-frame clones, though not all of them. The sample has about 320,000 clones; 14% are singletons. Regarding the study as a whole: TCRB CDR3 length was moderately but significantly reduced in all four CD4+ subsets of Type 1 diabetes patients.

A remark on this clone: Its antigen is currently unknown. This CDR3 is also generated by other DNA sequences in the sample.

Input material: central memory CD4+ T cells from blood. The clonotype comes from a man aged 25 to 40 in good health. The V and J genes are TRBV9 and TRBJ2-3, with no clear D. DNA of the CDR3: TGTGCCAGCAGCGTAGGGGTAGATACGCAGTATTTT. Translation: CASSVGVDTQYF.